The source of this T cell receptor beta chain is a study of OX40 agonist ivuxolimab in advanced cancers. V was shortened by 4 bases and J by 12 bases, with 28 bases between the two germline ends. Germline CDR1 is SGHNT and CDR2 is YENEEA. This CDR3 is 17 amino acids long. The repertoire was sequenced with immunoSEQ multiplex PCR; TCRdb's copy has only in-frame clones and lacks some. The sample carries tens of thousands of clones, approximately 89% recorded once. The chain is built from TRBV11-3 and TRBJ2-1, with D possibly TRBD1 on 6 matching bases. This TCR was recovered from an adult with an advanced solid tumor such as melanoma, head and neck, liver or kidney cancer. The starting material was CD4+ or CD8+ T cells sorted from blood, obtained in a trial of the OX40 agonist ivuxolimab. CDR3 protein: CASSSSHSSGKGGGQFF. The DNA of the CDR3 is TGTGCCAGCAGCTCCAGTCACTCCTCCGGGAAAGGGGGTGGGCAGTTCTTC.